This TCR beta chain was observed in a study of T cells in Graves' hyperthyroidism and ophthalmopathy. Trimming took 6 bases from V and 1 from J, leaving 18 bases between them. This CDR3 has 16 residues. Regions amplified from RNA transcripts were the TCR beta CDR3 regions. Primed by the HTBI set, a first-round RT-PCR was run on the TCR CDR3. In TCRdb, the multiplex PCR reads were re-called with MiXCR into one record per CDR3 protein. Of a few hundred thousand distinct CDR3 sequences in the sample, more than 20% are singletons; the top ten hold about 26%. This clonotype appeared many times. Sequenced: blood. This clonotype was sampled from a man aged 18 to 30 with Graves' hyperthyroidism. The rearrangement links TRBV12-3 or TRBV12-4 to TRBJ2-5; perhaps TRBD2 as D (6 bases). The CDR3 spells CASSPSWAGSQETQYF. CDR3 sequence (DNA): TGTGCCAGCAGCCCTTCATGGGCGGGGAGCCAAGAGACCCAGTACTTC.